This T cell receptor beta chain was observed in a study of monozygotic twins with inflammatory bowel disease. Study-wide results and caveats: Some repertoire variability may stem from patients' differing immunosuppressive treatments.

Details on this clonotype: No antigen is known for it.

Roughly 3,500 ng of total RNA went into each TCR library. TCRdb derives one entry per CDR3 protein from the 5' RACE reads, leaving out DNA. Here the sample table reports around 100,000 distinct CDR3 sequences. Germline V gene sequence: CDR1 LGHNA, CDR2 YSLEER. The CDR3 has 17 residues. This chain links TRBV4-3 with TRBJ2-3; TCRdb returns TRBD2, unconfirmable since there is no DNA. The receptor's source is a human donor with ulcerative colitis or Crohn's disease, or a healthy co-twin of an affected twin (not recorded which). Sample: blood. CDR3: CASSRLLGLALGDTQYF.